These 24 T cell receptor beta chains came from one sample sequenced in a study of control samples from healthy donors and cancer patients. Profiling relied on immunoSEQ multiplex PCR, and the TCRdb table lists in-frame clones only, not all of them. This table has about 160,000 clones, approximately 90% appearing once. The sample was blood. These receptors all come from a man between 25 and 39 years old in good health.

The J gene is TRBJ2-3, the V gene TRBV2; tentative D call: TRBD2 (6 bases). Trimming cost V 4 bases and J 2 bases, with 10 bases left between them. The CDR3 is 14 amino acids. Germline V gene data show CDR1 as SNHLY and CDR2 as FYNNEI. CDR3 in amino acids: CASSAGSYTDTQYF. In nucleotides, the CDR3 is TGTGCCAGCAGTGCCGGGAGCTACACAGATACGCAGTATTTT.

The chain couples TRBV6-2 or TRBV6-3 to TRBJ2-3, with 14 nucleotides matching TRBD2. Germline CDR1 is MNHEY and CDR2 is SVGEGT. Germline trimming cut 4 bases from V and 9 bases from J; bases unmatched to any gene: 12. This CDR3 region has 17 residues. In DNA, the CDR3 is TGTGCCAGCAGTTCCCCGGCCGGGACTAGCGGGAGTAAGACGCAGTATTTT. Its protein is CASSSPAGTSGSKTQYF.

This clone has a handful of counts. The rearrangement links TRBV28 to TRBJ1-2; D unresolved. V was cut by 5 bases and J by 5 bases, with 6 bases left in between. Germline V lookup: CDR1 MDHEN, CDR2 SYDVKM. The CDR3 extends over 11 amino acids. The CDR3 nucleotides are TGTGCCAGCAGTGCAAGGTATGGCTACACCTTC. This gives the protein CASSARYGYTF.

This chain's CDR3 is CAIRAYEGTEAFF. In DNA, the CDR3 is TGTGCCATCAGGGCTTATGAGGGCACTGAAGCTTTCTTT. The chain couples TRBV10-3 to TRBJ1-1; no reliable D call. The CDR3 has 13 amino acids. V shed 6 bases and J shed 4 bases, with 12 bases lying between them. CDR1 and CDR2 from the germline V gene are ENHRY and SYGVKD.

The rearrangement uses TRBV7-8 and TRBJ1-5; 7 bases are a match to TRBD1. The junction had 10 bases not matched to a gene; V was cut back by 1 base and J by 1 base. Germline V gives CDR1 SGHVS, CDR2 FQNEAQ. This CDR3 has 18 amino acids. CDR3 nucleotides: TGTGCCAGCAGCTTAGTCCTGGGACAGATGTCGAGCAATCAGCCCCAGCATTTT. Translated: CASSLVLGQMSSNQPQHF.

The V gene is TRBV27, the J gene TRBJ1-6, with D tentatively TRBD1 (5 bases). Per germline, CDR1 MNHEY and CDR2 SMNVEV (reference sequence). The CDR3 length is 14 residues. V gave up 3 bases and J gave up 7 bases, with 10 bases separating them. Here the CDR3 DNA reads TGTGCCAGCAGTTTGCGGGGCATAAATTCACCCCTCCACTTT. This codes for CASSLRGINSPLHF.

This rearrangement joins TRBV3-1 (or the pseudogene TRBV3-2) to TRBJ2-2, with D maybe TRBD1 (5 bases). Germline V gene data show CDR1 as LGHDT and CDR2 as YNNKEL (reference sequence). The ends were cut back, 3 bases at V and 6 bases at J, with 5 bases in the middle. The CDR3 extends over 12 amino acids. Here the CDR3 reads CASSQGPGELFF. The CDR3 DNA reads TGTGCCAGCAGCCAGGGGCCCGGGGAGCTGTTTTTT.

This clone was observed at least ten times. The chain employs TRBV4-2 and TRBJ2-7; TRBD1 matches 10 bases. The V gene's germline CDR1 is LGHNA and CDR2 YNFKEQ. J gave up 5 bases and V 4 bases, and 5 bases lay outside the gene matches. The CDR3 consists of 14 residues. CDR3: CASSPGTGVDEQYF. The DNA for the CDR3 is TGTGCCAGCAGCCCCGGGACAGGGGTCGACGAGCAGTACTTC.

The CDR3: CASKQKGYGYTF. The CDR3 region has the DNA TGTGCCAGCAAACAAAAGGGCTATGGCTACACCTTC. V gene TRBV6-5 combines with J gene TRBJ1-2; no firm D call. CDR3 length equals 12 residues. The V end was cut by 7 bases, the J end by 4 bases, with 10 bases between. CDR1 is MNHEY, CDR2 SVGAGI, per germline.

V and J are TRBV28 and TRBJ1-2; the D is unclear. The CDR3 totals 13 residues. Germline V CDR1 and CDR2: MDHEN, SYDVKM. V lost 2 bases and J 7 bases, leaving 11 bases between the germline ends. The CDR3 spells CASSLMGSGGYTF. Written as DNA, the CDR3 is TGTGCCAGCAGTTTAATGGGATCGGGTGGCTACACCTTC.

This clone has just one count. The chain is built from TRBV10-3 and TRBJ2-7; TRBD1 or TRBD2 may be the D gene (5 bases each). Germline V CDR1 and CDR2: ENHRY, SYGVKD. V was shortened by 3 bases and J by 4 bases, with 7 bases between the two germline ends. The CDR3 loop spans 12 amino acids. The CDR3 DNA is TGTGCCATCAGTGATTGGGGGTACGAGCAGTACTTC. Translated: CAISDWGYEQYF.

This clone has a handful of counts. V usage is TRBV6-1 and J usage is TRBJ1-1; tentatively, D is TRBD1 (6 bases). In germline, CDR1 is MNHNS, CDR2 SASEGT. Trimming took off 3 bases at V and 3 bases at J, with 8 bases between the two ends. The CDR3 loop spans 13 amino acids. CDR3 bases: TGTGCCAGCAGTGACAGGGGATACACTGAAGCTTTCTTT. Amino acid sequence: CASSDRGYTEAFF.

The rearrangement uses TRBV27 and TRBJ2-1; TRBD2 matches 10 bases. The CDR3 contains 15 residues. Germline V gives CDR1 MNHEY, CDR2 SMNVEV (reference sequence). V shed 4 bases, J shed 6 bases, and the junction held 6 bases outside the gene matches. The CDR3 DNA follows: TGTGCCAGCAGTTATGAGCGGGAGGGCCGCAATGAGCAGTTCTTC. Translated: CASSYEREGRNEQFF.

The rearrangement links TRBV3-1 (or the pseudogene TRBV3-2) to TRBJ2-2; no reliable D call. This CDR3 comprises 14 residues. V was cut by 3 bases and J by 1 base, with 6 bases left in between. Germline-derived CDR1 and CDR2 are LGHDT and YNNKEL (reference sequence). CDR3 amino acids: CASSHPLNTGELFF. DNA for the CDR3: TGTGCCAGCAGCCATCCTTTGAACACCGGGGAGCTGTTTTTT.

This chain joins TRBV4-2 and TRBJ1-4, with TRBD1 as a possible D gene (5 bases). The CDR3 sequence is 15 residues long. Trimming removed 3 bases at V and 0 bases at J, with 8 bases between. Germline values: CDR1 LGHNA, CDR2 YNFKEQ. The CDR3 region is CASSHLRATNEKLFF. In nucleotides, the CDR3 is TGTGCCAGCAGCCACCTCAGGGCAACTAATGAAAAACTGTTTTTT.

The genes are TRBV13 and TRBJ1-2; tentatively, D is TRBD1 (5 bases). Trimming took off 4 bases at V and 4 bases at J, with 16 bases between the two ends. Germline CDR1 PRHDT, CDR2 FYEKMQ (reference sequence). The CDR3 has 15 amino acids. As DNA, the CDR3 is TGTGCCAGCAGCTCTGGACGGGGGGGGATCTATGGCTACACCTTC. Translated, it gives CASSSGRGGIYGYTF.

The CDR3 loop reads CASLQGWHNQETQYF. CDR3 in DNA: TGTGCCAGCCTTCAAGGATGGCACAACCAAGAGACCCAGTACTTC. The chain couples TRBV2 to TRBJ2-5; D unclear. Germline V gene lookup returns CDR1 SNHLY and CDR2 FYNNEI. The CDR3 sequence is 15 residues long. Trimming pared 8 bases from V and 0 bases from J, leaving 16 bases between.

V and J are TRBV6-6 and TRBJ1-6, with D unresolved. Per the germline V gene, CDR1 is MNHNY and CDR2 is SVGAGI (reference sequence). V lost 0 bases, J lost 7 bases, and 13 bases lay in between. The CDR3 loop spans 16 amino acids. The CDR3, as DNA: TGTGCCAGCAGTTACTCAGGGCAGGCCCTAAATTCACCCCTCCACTTT. It yields the protein CASSYSGQALNSPLHF.

The gene calls are TRBV7-2 and TRBJ2-7; 7 positions agree with TRBD2. CDR3 length equals 11 residues. CDR1 SGHTA and CDR2 FQGNSA come from the germline V gene. V lost 5 bases and J lost 9; bases outside the gene matches: 4. The CDR3 DNA follows: TGTGCCAGCAGCATGGGGGGGGTGCAGTACTTC. Translated: CASSMGGVQYF.

This chain uses TRBV7-2 with TRBJ2-6, with D uncertain. This CDR3 contains 16 residues. The germline V gene has CDR1 SGHTA and CDR2 FQGNSA. V gave up 5 bases and J gave up 2 bases, with 13 bases separating them. As DNA, the CDR3 is TGTGCCAGCAGCCAAGGAACTGGGGCTGGGGCCAACGTCCTGACTTTC. It codes for CASSQGTGAGANVLTF.

The chain joins TRBV4-3 to TRBJ1-2; 7 positions agree with TRBD1. Per the germline V gene, CDR1 is LGHNA and CDR2 is YSLEER. The CDR3 consists of 17 residues. The V segment lost 0 bases and the J segment 5 bases; nucleotides outside the gene matches: 12. The CDR3 coding sequence is TGCGCCAGCAGCCAAGATGATGGGACAGCTTCTCGGTATGGCTACACCTTC. It is translated as CASSQDDGTASRYGYTF.

This sequence joins TRBV19 and TRBJ2-1; 14 nucleotides match TRBD2. The CDR3 length is 16 residues. CDR1 LNHDA and CDR2 SQIVND come from the germline V gene (reference sequence). After removal of 7 bases from V and 7 bases from J, the junction contained 9 bases not matched to a gene. CDR3 amino acids: CASTPTSGRALNEQFF. In DNA form, the CDR3 reads TGTGCCAGTACCCCGACTAGCGGGAGGGCCTTGAATGAGCAGTTCTTC.

For the CDR3, the DNA is TGTGCCAGCAGTCGTGGGGACCTAGAGACCCAGTACTTC. It encodes CASSRGDLETQYF. The V and J genes are TRBV7-2 and TRBJ2-5; D may correspond to TRBD1 or TRBD2 (5 bases each). Germline assignment: CDR1 SGHTA and CDR2 FQGNSA. CDR3 length: 13 residues. V lost 6 bases, J lost 4 bases, and 12 bases lay in between.

The chain is built from TRBV3-1 (or the pseudogene TRBV3-2) and TRBJ2-1; 7 bases are shared with TRBD1. The CDR3 is 15 residues long. V trimming: 5 bases; J trimming: 2 bases; junction bases outside the gene matches: 6. Germline V gives CDR1 LGHDT, CDR2 YNNKEL (reference sequence). Here the CDR3 DNA reads TGTGCCAGCAGCGATAGGGACAGTACCTACAATGAGCAGTTCTTC. Its protein is CASSDRDSTYNEQFF.